A selection of T cell receptor beta chains follows, all from one sample in a study of PD-1 blockade in classical Hodgkin lymphoma. TCRdb's copy holds only in-frame clones and misses some; the assay was immunoSEQ multiplex PCR. The sample carries about 61,000 clones, 87% recorded once. The sample here was peripheral blood mononuclear cells (PBMCs), taken before the fourth cycle of nivolumab. These receptors all stem from a human donor with classical Hodgkin lymphoma. The CDR3 runs from the conserved cysteine through the conserved F or W. Each record gives: J gene, D gene, V gene, clone size, CDR3 DNA, CDR3 protein. D genes are given only for firm matches. Not every row has a clone size; where given, it reads once, few, many or a size class.

TRBJ1-1,.,TRBV6-6,once,TGTGCCAGCAGGGACCGAGGGGGGGTTATGAACACTGAAGCTTTCTTT,CASRDRGGVMNTEAFF
TRBJ1-1,.,TRBV19,.,TGTGCCATTGTTGATGGGACCGCTGAAGCTTTCTTT,CAIVDGTAEAFF
TRBJ2-3,TRBD2,TRBV4-1,.,TGCGCCAGTAGCAGGGAGGGGTTGCCAGATACGCAGTATTTT,CASSREGLPDTQYF
TRBJ2-3,TRBD2,TRBV2,.,TGTGCGGGGGGGTTTGGAGTCACAGATACGCAGTATTTT,CAGGFGVTDTQYF
TRBJ1-5,TRBD1,TRBV29-1,.,TGCAGCGCCTGGGACAGTCCCAATCAGCCCCAGCATTTT,CSAWDSPNQPQHF
TRBJ1-3,.,TRBV4-1,.,TGCGCCAGCAGCCAAAGTCTGGACTCTGGAAACACCATATATTTT,CASSQSLDSGNTIYF
TRBJ2-7,.,TRBV27,once,TGTGCCAGCAGTATTGGGAGCTCCTACGAGCAGTACTTC,CASSIGSSYEQYF
TRBJ1-6,TRBD1,TRBV18,.,TGTGCCAGCTCGGGACAGGTGGACTCACCCCTCCACTTT,CASSGQVDSPLHF
TRBJ2-2,.,TRBV2,.,TGTGCCAGCAGTGAAGCTGGAACGGGGATGATCGGGGGCAGCACCGGGGAGCTGTTTTTT,CASSEAGTGMIGGSTGELFF
TRBJ1-2,.,TRBV5-1,.,TGCGCCAGCAGCTTGGAGGGAAACTATGGCTACACCTTC,CASSLEGNYGYTF
TRBJ2-1,.,TRBV14,once,TGTGCCAGCAGCCAGCTCCGGGGAAGGGCTCAGTTCTTC,CASSQLRGRAQFF
TRBJ1-6,TRBD1,TRBV6-5,few,TGTGCCAGCAGTTACACCGGGACAGCGAATTCACCCCTCCACTTT,CASSYTGTANSPLHF
TRBJ2-3,.,TRBV28,.,TGTGCCAGCCGGCAGGACAGCACAGATACGCAGTATTTT,CASRQDSTDTQYF
TRBJ2-2,.,TRBV5-1,.,TGCGCCAGCAGCTTGGAAGGGTCCCCCGGGGAGCTGTTTTTT,CASSLEGSPGELFF
TRBJ1-3,.,TRBV5-1,.,TGCGCCAGCAGGGTGGGCCCGTCCTCTGGAAACACCATATATTTT,CASRVGPSSGNTIYF
TRBJ1-2,TRBD1,TRBV5-1,.,TGCGCCAGCAGCACAGGGACAGGGAATGGCTACACCTTC,CASSTGTGNGYTF